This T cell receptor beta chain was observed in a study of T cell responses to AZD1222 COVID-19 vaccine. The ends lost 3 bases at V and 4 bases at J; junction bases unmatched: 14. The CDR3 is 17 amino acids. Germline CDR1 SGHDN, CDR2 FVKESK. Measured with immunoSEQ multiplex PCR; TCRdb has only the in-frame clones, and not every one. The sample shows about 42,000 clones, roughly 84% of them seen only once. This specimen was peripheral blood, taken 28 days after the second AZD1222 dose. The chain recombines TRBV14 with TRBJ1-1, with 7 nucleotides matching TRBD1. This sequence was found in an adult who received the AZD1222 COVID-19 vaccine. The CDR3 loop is CASSHDRQGTYRTEAFF. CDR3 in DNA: TGTGCCAGCAGCCATGACCGACAGGGAACGTACCGCACTGAAGCTTTCTTT.